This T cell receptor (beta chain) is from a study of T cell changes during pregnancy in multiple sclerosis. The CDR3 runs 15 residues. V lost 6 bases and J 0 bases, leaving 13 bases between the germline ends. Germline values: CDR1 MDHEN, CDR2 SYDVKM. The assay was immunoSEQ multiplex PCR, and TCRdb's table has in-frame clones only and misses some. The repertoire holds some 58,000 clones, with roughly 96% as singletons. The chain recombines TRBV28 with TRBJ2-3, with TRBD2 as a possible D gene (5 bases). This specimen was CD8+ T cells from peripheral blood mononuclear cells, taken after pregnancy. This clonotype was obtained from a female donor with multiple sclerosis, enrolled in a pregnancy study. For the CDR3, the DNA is TGTGCCAGCAGCCCCCCCGGCGGGAGCACAGATACGCAGTATTTT. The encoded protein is CASSPPGGSTDTQYF.